This passage covers 27 T cell receptor beta chains from one sample sequenced in a study of T cells in Graves' hyperthyroidism and ophthalmopathy. Amplified regions were TCR beta CDR3 sequences from RNA transcripts. HTBI primers drove first-round RT-PCR of the TCR CDR3. One entry per CDR3 protein, called by TCRdb with MiXCR from the multiplex PCR reads. The sample includes approximately 400,000 distinct CDR3 sequences, roughly 14% of them seen just once. Source material: blood. The receptors shown here come from a man aged 25 to 40 with Graves' hyperthyroidism that later progressed to Graves' ophthalmopathy.

The sample holds many counts of this clonotype. The chain carries TRBV12-3 or TRBV12-4 and TRBJ2-5; a possible D gene is TRBD1 (6 bases). Trimming removed 6 bases at V and 5 bases at J, with 13 bases between. The CDR3 sequence is 13 residues long. The CDR3 DNA is TGTGCCAGCAGCCACAGGGACCGCGAGACCCAGTACTTC. It translates to CASSHRDRETQYF.

This clonotype came up many times. The CDR3 DNA sequence: TGTGCCAGCAGGGGGACAGTGAACACTGAAGCTTTCTTT. This translates into CASRGTVNTEAFF. This sequence joins TRBV6-1 and TRBJ1-1, with TRBD1 matching over 7 bases. The CDR3 consists of 13 residues. Trimming at V came to 6 bases and at J to 0 bases, leaving 1 base not matched to a gene. Germline CDR1 reads MNHNS; CDR2 reads SASEGT.

The sample holds many counts of this clonotype. The V call is TRBV2, the J call TRBJ2-7; 10 bases line up with TRBD2. Germline values: CDR1 SNHLY, CDR2 FYNNEI. The CDR3 spans 16 residues. V lost 10 bases to trimming and J lost 7 bases; unmatched junction nucleotides: 19. In DNA form, the CDR3 reads TGTGCCACCTCCAAAGGGGCTAGCGGGGGTGAATGGGAGCAGTACTTC. Protein product: CATSKGASGGEWEQYF.

This clonotype occurred a few times. V usage is TRBV20-1 and J usage is TRBJ2-3; D perhaps matches TRBD1 (5 bases). The V gene lost 0 bases and the J gene lost 4 bases, with 14 bases spanning the gap. Germline values: CDR1 DFQATT, CDR2 SNEGSKA (reference sequence). This CDR3 has 15 residues. CDR3 nucleotides: TGCAGTGCTAGAGACCCCCGGCAGGGCGCAGATACGCAGTATTTT. Translation: CSARDPRQGADTQYF.

This clonotype was seen repeatedly, ten times or more. The gene calls are TRBV28 and TRBJ2-1; D tentatively reads TRBD1 or TRBD2 (5 bases each). Looked up from germline, CDR1 is MDHEN and CDR2 is SYDVKM. This CDR3 has 13 amino acids. Trimming took off 2 bases at V and 8 bases at J, with 10 bases between the two ends. CDR3 protein: CASSLGASHEQFF. The CDR3 DNA is TGTGCCAGCAGTTTAGGGGCTAGCCATGAGCAGTTCTTC. Full variable domain (outside the CDR3, taken from reference TRBV28 and TRBJ2-1): DVKVTQSSRYLVKRTGEKVFLECVQDMDHENMFWYRQDPGLGLRLIYFSYDVKMKEKGDIPEGYSVSREKKERFSLILESASTNQTSMYLCASSLGASHEQFFGPGTRLTVL.

This clonotype was picked up a small number of times. The chain has TRBV20-1 and TRBJ1-1; D not certain. CDR1 is DFQATT and CDR2 is SNEGSKA in the germline V gene (reference sequence). Trimming took 0 bases from V and 1 from J, leaving 9 bases between them. The CDR3 covers 14 residues. The CDR3 here is CSARDGTTNTEAFF. CDR3 coding DNA: TGCAGTGCTAGAGATGGCACTACGAACACTGAAGCTTTCTTT.

This clonotype was seen many times. This chain uses TRBV20-1 with TRBJ2-1, with TRBD2 matching 14 bases. This CDR3 comprises 14 residues. V was pared by 4 bases and J by 7 bases, with 3 bases of the junction left unmatched. The germline V gene has CDR1 DFQATT and CDR2 SNEGSKA (reference sequence). CDR3 nucleotide sequence: TGCAGTGCTAATGGACTAGCGGGGGGAAATGAGCAGTTCTTC. As protein: CSANGLAGGNEQFF.

At least ten counts were recorded for this clonotype. The V gene is TRBV12-5, the J gene TRBJ1-2, with D perhaps TRBD1 (6 bases). Germline-derived CDR1 and CDR2 are LGHNT and FRNRAP. V was shortened by 3 bases and J by 3 bases, with 8 bases between the two germline ends. The CDR3 covers 13 residues. Here the CDR3 DNA reads TGTGCTAGTGGTTTCCGACAGGACTATGGCTACACCTTC. It yields the protein CASGFRQDYGYTF.

The rearrangement joins TRBV27 to TRBJ1-2; no reliable D call. V was shortened by 2 bases and J by 0 bases, with 4 bases between the two germline ends. Germline loops: CDR1 MNHEY, CDR2 SMNVEV (reference sequence). The CDR3 is 13 amino acids. CDR3 region: CASSLNPNYGYTF. CDR3 DNA sequence: TGTGCCAGCAGTTTAAACCCTAACTATGGCTACACCTTC.

This clonotype was seen a few times. V usage is TRBV20-1 and J usage is TRBJ2-7, with 8 bases aligning to TRBD1. The germline gives CDR1 DFQATT, CDR2 SNEGSKA (reference sequence). V shed 6 bases and J 3 bases; nucleotides not matched to a gene: 10. This CDR3 contains 14 residues. The CDR3 DNA is TGCAGTGCACTCGGACAGGGAAGAGGCTACGAGCAGTACTTC. Residues: CSALGQGRGYEQYF.

In its sample, this clonotype was seen many times. The chain employs TRBV10-3 and TRBJ1-1, with unresolved D. The length of the CDR3 is 12 residues. Trimming removed 3 bases from V and 7 bases from J, with 9 bases in between. The germline CDR1 and CDR2 sequences are ENHRY and SYGVKD. CDR3 nucleotides: TGTGCCATCAGTGACGCATCCCTTGAAGCTTTCTTT. It specifies CAISDASLEAFF.

This clonotype appeared many times. The V gene is TRBV7-9, the J gene TRBJ1-2; perhaps TRBD1 as D (6 bases). CDR3 length: 14 amino acids. V was shortened by 3 bases and J by 3 bases, with 11 bases between the two germline ends. From germline, CDR1 is SEHNR and CDR2 FQNEAQ (reference sequence). CDR3 residues: CASSFGGQDYGYTF. The CDR3 DNA follows: TGTGCCAGCAGCTTTGGGGGGCAGGACTATGGCTACACCTTC.

This clonotype was observed many times. The chain recombines TRBV30 with TRBJ2-5; D not certain. The CDR3 runs to 11 residues. Germline CDR1 and CDR2: GTSNPN and SVGIG (reference sequence). V was clipped by 0 bases and J by 4 bases, with 3 bases between them. CDR3 nucleotide sequence: TGTGCCTGGAGTGTACGAGAGACCCAGTACTTC. It specifies CAWSVRETQYF. The full variable domain, its missing parts supplied by reference TRBV30 and TRBJ2-5, is SQTIHQWPATLVQPVGSPLSLECTVEGTSNPNLYWYRQAAGRGLQLLFYSVGIGQISSEVPQNLSASRPQDRQFILSSKKLLLSDSGFYLCAWSVRETQYFGPGTRLLVL.

Notes on this clonotype: A much larger clone sits a single nucleotide away, making a read error possible. The chain links TRBV30 to TRBJ2-3; 8 bases agree with TRBD1. Germline V gene data show CDR1 as GTSNPN and CDR2 as SVGIG (reference sequence). The CDR3 loop spans 12 amino acids. The ends lost 1 base at V and 6 bases at J; junction bases unmatched: 0. The CDR3 bases are TGTGCCTGGAGTGGGACAGGGGATACGCAGTATTTT. Translated: CAWSGTGDTQYF.

This clonotype was observed a few times. CDR3 nucleotide sequence: TGTGCCAGTACCCCCCCAATTAGCAATCAGCCCCAGCATTTT. It specifies CASTPPISNQPQHF. The rearrangement uses TRBV19 and TRBJ1-5; D is unclear. Trimming cost V 7 bases and J 0 bases, with 10 bases left between them. From germline, CDR1 is LNHDA and CDR2 SQIVND (reference sequence). This CDR3 has 14 residues.

This rearrangement joins TRBV5-1 to TRBJ2-3; D unresolved. Per the germline V gene, CDR1 is SGHRS and CDR2 is YFSETQ. The ends were cut back, 4 bases at V and 0 bases at J, with 15 bases in the middle. The CDR3 is 16 amino acids. The CDR3 nucleotides read TGCGCCAGCAGCCCCCCGGTCCGTCGAAGCACAGATACGCAGTATTTT. Its translation is CASSPPVRRSTDTQYF.

Many counts were recorded for this clonotype. The CDR3 loop reads CASSADRVVGELFF. The CDR3 nucleotides read TGTGCCAGCAGCGCAGACAGGGTGGTCGGGGAGCTGTTTTTT. The V call is TRBV11-2, the J call TRBJ2-2; 7 nucleotides match TRBD1. Germline V gene lookup returns CDR1 SGHAT and CDR2 FQNNGV. CDR3 length: 14 residues. Unmatched junction bases numbered 7, after V lost 5 bases and J lost 7 bases.

This clonotype was found many times. The chain recombines TRBV7-8 with TRBJ2-1; no reliable D call. The germline CDR1 and CDR2 sequences are SGHVS and FQNEAQ. Trimming left V 3 bases short and J 7 bases short, with 10 bases between. The CDR3 is 13 amino acids. CDR3 in amino acids: CASSFLGRNEQFF. Here the CDR3 DNA reads TGTGCCAGCAGCTTCTTGGGCCGTAATGAGCAGTTCTTC.

This clonotype was found a few times. The chain couples TRBV25-1 to TRBJ2-3; D gene ambiguous. V was clipped by 4 bases and J by 0 bases, with 5 bases between them. The CDR3 is 13 amino acids. From germline, CDR1 is MGHDK and CDR2 SYGVNS. The CDR3 DNA is TGTGCCAGCAGTGGGTATAGCACAGATACGCAGTATTTT. It encodes CASSGYSTDTQYF.

This clonotype has just a few counts. The genes are TRBV28 and TRBJ1-2, with D unresolved. The germline CDR1 and CDR2 sequences are MDHEN and SYDVKM. There are 13 residues in the CDR3. V lost 6 bases and J lost 6, with 14 bases in between. The CDR3 DNA sequence: TGTGCCAGCAGGACTGCCCCCTGGGATGGCTACACCTTC. It encodes CASRTAPWDGYTF.

This clonotype was detected many times. The chain joins TRBV2 to TRBJ1-3; tentative D call: TRBD1 (5 bases). With 4 bases removed from V and 0 bases from J, the gap between germline ends came to 13 bases. CDR1 and CDR2 from the germline V gene are SNHLY and FYNNEI. This CDR3 has 16 amino acids. CDR3 in DNA: TGTGCCAGCAGTGGGTTAAGACAGAGCTCTGGAAACACCATATATTTT. Translation: CASSGLRQSSGNTIYF.

This clonotype occurred many times. The rearrangement uses TRBV2 and TRBJ2-5, with TRBD2 matching over 8 bases. Germline V CDR1 and CDR2: SNHLY, FYNNEI. The CDR3 contains 14 residues. The trim removed 9 bases at V and 1 base at J, leaving 7 bases unmatched. CDR3 sequence (DNA): TGTGCCAGTGTCAAAGGGACTAGCCAAGAGACCCAGTACTTC. Its translation: CASVKGTSQETQYF.

This clonotype has a count of ten or more. The chain joins TRBV11-2 to TRBJ2-7, with TRBD2 matching 8 bases. The junction had 4 bases not matched to a gene; V was cut back by 3 bases and J by 3 bases. CDR3 size: 14 residues. The germline CDR1 and CDR2 sequences are SGHAT and FQNNGV. The CDR3 sequence is CASSFSGVGYEQYF. CDR3 coding DNA: TGTGCCAGCAGCTTTAGCGGGGTGGGCTACGAGCAGTACTTC.

The chain links TRBV4-1 to TRBJ2-5; either TRBD1 or TRBD2 may fit D (5 bases each). The V gene's germline CDR1 is MGHRA and CDR2 YSYEKL. There are 15 residues in the CDR3. The V gene lost 1 base and the J gene lost 2 bases, with 11 bases spanning the gap. The CDR3 region is CASSQVSEGQETQYF. CDR3 coding DNA: TGCGCCAGCAGCCAAGTATCCGAGGGGCAAGAGACCCAGTACTTC.

This clonotype was seen repeatedly, ten times or more. The chain is built from TRBV28 and TRBJ1-1, with unresolved D. This CDR3 spans 16 amino acids. Trimming cost V 6 bases and J 0 bases, with 17 bases left between them. Germline CDR1 reads MDHEN; CDR2 reads SYDVKM. The CDR3 loop reads CASRPAPRALNTEAFF. CDR3 DNA: TGTGCCAGCAGACCCGCGCCGCGAGCCCTGAACACTGAAGCTTTCTTT.

This clonotype was observed a few times. This chain links TRBV7-9 with TRBJ1-6; TRBD1 agrees at 7 bases. From germline, CDR1 is SEHNR and CDR2 FQNEAQ (reference sequence). The length of the CDR3 is 15 residues. Germline trimming cut 5 bases from V and 3 bases from J; bases unmatched to any gene: 4. The CDR3 loop reads CASSPGQNYNSPLHF. The CDR3 bases are TGTGCCAGCAGCCCGGGACAGAACTATAATTCACCCCTCCACTTT.

The sample holds many counts of this clonotype. The rearrangement uses TRBV9 and TRBJ1-2; 10 positions match TRBD1. The V and J ends lost 3 bases and 4 bases, in that order; junction bases with no gene match: 6. Germline CDR1 and CDR2: SGDLS and YYNGEE. This CDR3 spans 15 amino acids. The CDR3 DNA reads as TGTGCCAGCAGCGGACAGGGGGCGTTTTCCTATGGCTACACCTTC. This sequence encodes CASSGQGAFSYGYTF.